The rows below give T cell receptor beta chains drawn from one sample of a study of T-cell reconstitution after alpha-beta-depleted transplantation in children. TCRdb re-called the PCR reads through MiXCR, storing one row per CDR3 protein. The sample holds about 360,000 distinct CDR3 sequences; roughly 13% are singletons and the top ten take 4% to 5.5%. The sequences come from PBMCs, collected from the stem cell graft. These receptors all stem from a human donor who donated a stem cell graft to a child with Fanconi anemia. Both conserved end residues are part of each CDR3. The order of the fields is clone size, D gene, J gene, V gene, CDR3 DNA, CDR3 protein. The D gene is left open where the match is weak. Not all rows give a size; the values are once, few, many and, for expanded clones, a class.

size: .
D: .
J: TRBJ2-5
V: TRBV11-2
DNA: TGTGCCAGCAGCTTAACTCGCTGGAGGGAGACCCAGTACTTC
CDR3: CASSLTRWRETQYF

size: many
D: .
J: TRBJ2-7
V: TRBV12-3/TRBV12-4
DNA: TGTGCCAGCACAACCACAGACTCCTACGAGCAGTACTTC
CDR3: CASTTTDSYEQYF

size: .
D: .
J: TRBJ1-2
V: TRBV10-3
DNA: TGTGCCATCAGTGAATTGATGGGTAACTATGGCTACACCTTC
CDR3: CAISELMGNYGYTF

size: many
D: TRBD1
J: TRBJ2-2
V: TRBV7-7
DNA: TGTGCTAGCAGCTTAGACCTCGTGGCAGGGGGCACCGGGGAGCTGTTTTTT
CDR3: CASSLDLVAGGTGELFF

size: many
D: .
J: TRBJ1-1
V: TRBV6-5
DNA: TGTGCCAGCAGTTCCCTAGGGTCACGGAACACTGAAGCTTTCTTT
CDR3: CASSSLGSRNTEAFF

size: .
D: .
J: TRBJ1-2
V: TRBV20-1
DNA: TGCAGTGCTAGAGATGCCACAGCGGGTGGCTACACCTTC
CDR3: CSARDATAGGYTF

size: .
D: .
J: TRBJ1-5
V: TRBV7-9
DNA: TGTGCCAGCAGCCCCGGAGGGGCGGGTAGCAATCAGCCCCAGCATTTT
CDR3: CASSPGGAGSNQPQHF

size: many
D: .
J: TRBJ1-1
V: TRBV5-1
DNA: TGCGCCAGCAGCTTGGCCATCGAGAGGAACACTGAAGCTTTCTTT
CDR3: CASSLAIERNTEAFF

size: many
D: TRBD1
J: TRBJ2-6
V: TRBV7-2
DNA: TGTGCCAGCAGCTCTCTACAGGGGACTGGGGCCAACGTCCTGACTTTC
CDR3: CASSSLQGTGANVLTF

size: many
D: .
J: TRBJ2-3
V: TRBV12-3/TRBV12-4
DNA: TGTGCCAGCAGTTTGGGGGGCAGTACTACAGATACGCAGTATTTT
CDR3: CASSLGGSTTDTQYF

size: many
D: .
J: TRBJ2-7
V: TRBV29-1
DNA: TGCAGCGTTCGACTAACGAGAGGGGGCGAGCAGTACTTC
CDR3: CSVRLTRGGEQYF

size: few
D: .
J: TRBJ2-5
V: TRBV12-3/TRBV12-4
DNA: TGTGCCAGCAGTTTAGGTTTGCGGCGGGAAGAGACCCAGTACTTC
CDR3: CASSLGLRREETQYF

size: few
D: .
J: TRBJ2-3
V: TRBV20-1
DNA: TGCAGTGCTAGAGCGGCCGGGCCGTCTAGCACAGATACGCAGTATTTT
CDR3: CSARAAGPSSTDTQYF

size: .
D: .
J: TRBJ2-2
V: TRBV6-2/TRBV6-3
DNA: TGTGCCAGCAGTTATGAGGCTACCGGGGAGCTGTTTTTT
CDR3: CASSYEATGELFF

size: few
D: TRBD2
J: TRBJ2-1
V: TRBV24-1
DNA: TGTGCCACCAGTGATTTCCGGCGGGGAGGGTACAATGAGCAGTTCTTC
CDR3: CATSDFRRGGYNEQFF

size: many
D: .
J: TRBJ2-3
V: TRBV27
DNA: TGTGCCAGCAGTTTGTTGGGGCTGACAGATACGCAGTATTTT
CDR3: CASSLLGLTDTQYF

size: few
D: .
J: TRBJ1-6
V: TRBV6-5
DNA: TGTGCCAGCAGTTACAGGGGGGAAAATTCACCCCTCCACTTT
CDR3: CASSYRGENSPLHF

size: .
D: TRBD1
J: TRBJ1-2
V: TRBV18
DNA: TGTGCCAGCTCCCCTTCTGGACAGGCGGATGGCTACACCTTC
CDR3: CASSPSGQADGYTF

size: few
D: .
J: TRBJ1-4
V: TRBV5-1
DNA: TGCGCCAGCAGCCCGGGAGTCCAAACTCCCATTAATGAAAAACTGTTTTTT
CDR3: CASSPGVQTPINEKLFF

size: .
D: .
J: TRBJ2-3
V: TRBV6-1
DNA: TGTGCCAGCTCCCCCGGACCCCCTTCTACAGATACGCAGTATTTT
CDR3: CASSPGPPSTDTQYF

size: few
D: .
J: TRBJ2-1
V: TRBV12-3/TRBV12-4
DNA: TGTGCCAGCAGTTACGTCTACAATGAGCAGTTCTTC
CDR3: CASSYVYNEQFF

size: .
D: .
J: TRBJ1-3
V: TRBV5-1
DNA: TGCGCCAGCAGTCCACAGGACTCTGGAAACACCATATATTTT
CDR3: CASSPQDSGNTIYF

size: many
D: TRBD1
J: TRBJ2-3
V: TRBV4-1
DNA: TGCGCCAGCAGCCCTTTCGGGACAGGGAAACCGGATACGCAGTATTTT
CDR3: CASSPFGTGKPDTQYF

size: many
D: .
J: TRBJ1-4
V: TRBV29-1
DNA: TGCAGCGTTGAAGGGGGGACTAATGAAAAACTGTTTTTT
CDR3: CSVEGGTNEKLFF

size: many
D: .
J: TRBJ2-1
V: TRBV3-1
DNA: TGTGCCAGCAGCGACAGGGGAGGGGATGAGCAGTTCTTC
CDR3: CASSDRGGDEQFF

size: many
D: .
J: TRBJ1-3
V: TRBV20-1
DNA: TGCAGCACACCGGTCGGAAACACCATATATTTT
CDR3: CSTPVGNTIYF

size: .
D: .
J: TRBJ1-1
V: TRBV27
DNA: TGTGCCAGCAGTCCCTACAGAAATACACGGGCTGAAGCTTTCTTT
CDR3: CASSPYRNTRAEAFF

size: few
D: .
J: TRBJ1-6
V: TRBV25-1
DNA: TGTGCCAGCCATGAGGGGAATTCACCCCTCCACTTT
CDR3: CASHEGNSPLHF

size: many
D: TRBD2
J: TRBJ2-3
V: TRBV12-3/TRBV12-4
DNA: TGTGCCAGCAGCCTATGGGGAGGGCCCAGCACAGATACGCAGTATTTT
CDR3: CASSLWGGPSTDTQYF

size: few
D: TRBD1
J: TRBJ2-6
V: TRBV6-1
DNA: TGTGCCAGCAGGTCTGCAGGGGGCAGCTCTGGGGCCAACGTCCTGACTTTC
CDR3: CASRSAGGSSGANVLTF

size: few
D: .
J: TRBJ2-3
V: TRBV11-2
DNA: TGTGCCAGCAGCTTATCAAGGGGGGCTAGCACAGATACGCAGTATTTT
CDR3: CASSLSRGASTDTQYF

size: many
D: .
J: TRBJ1-3
V: TRBV7-2
DNA: TGTGCCTCCAGCCGGCCAAGCTCTGGAAACACCATATATTTT
CDR3: CASSRPSSGNTIYF

size: .
D: .
J: TRBJ2-5
V: TRBV10-3
DNA: TGTGCCATCAGTGAGCCGGGGGCGAGTCAAGAGACCCAGTACTTC
CDR3: CAISEPGASQETQYF

size: many
D: TRBD1
J: TRBJ2-1
V: TRBV7-9
DNA: TGTGCCAGCAGCTTGGGACAGATCCGGGGCGATGAGCAGTTCTTC
CDR3: CASSLGQIRGDEQFF

size: many
D: TRBD1
J: TRBJ1-1
V: TRBV7-9
DNA: TGTGCCAGCAGCGGTCAGAGCAGGGGGGGAGCGGCTTTCTTT
CDR3: CASSGQSRGGAAFF

size: .
D: .
J: TRBJ2-3
V: TRBV7-2
DNA: TGTGCCAGCAGCTTGACCTATGATACGCAGTATTTT
CDR3: CASSLTYDTQYF

size: .
D: TRBD2
J: TRBJ2-1
V: TRBV5-5
DNA: TGTGCCAGCAGCGCCTACGGGGGGGACAATGAGCAGTTCTTC
CDR3: CASSAYGGDNEQFF

size: .
D: .
J: TRBJ2-7
V: TRBV27
DNA: TGTGCCAGCAGTCGAGGTGGGGCAGGACTCTCCTACGAGCAGTACTTC
CDR3: CASSRGGAGLSYEQYF

size: few
D: .
J: TRBJ2-1
V: TRBV4-3
DNA: TGCGCCAGCAGCCAAGATTCGCGGCTTGGGCCTTACAATGAGCAGTTCTTC
CDR3: CASSQDSRLGPYNEQFF

size: .
D: .
J: TRBJ2-1
V: TRBV28
DNA: TGTGCCAGCAGTTCCCTCGGCATCGAGGACAATGAGCAGTTCTTC
CDR3: CASSSLGIEDNEQFF

size: .
D: .
J: TRBJ2-7
V: TRBV30
DNA: TGTGCCTGGAGTTTCGGGGGTGCGGACGGGGACACGCAGTACTTC
CDR3: CAWSFGGADGDTQYF

size: .
D: .
J: TRBJ2-3
V: TRBV18
DNA: TGTGCCAGCTCTACAGGGACATCTAGCACAGATACGCAGTATTTT
CDR3: CASSTGTSSTDTQYF

size: few
D: .
J: TRBJ2-3
V: TRBV7-2
DNA: TGTGCCAGCAGCTTCCAAACAGGGACAGATACGCAGTATTTT
CDR3: CASSFQTGTDTQYF